The 13 T cell receptor beta chains reported below all come from one sample, sequenced in a study of T cells in Graves' hyperthyroidism and ophthalmopathy. Amplification yielded TCR beta CDR3 regions, with RNA transcripts as the source. During a first-round RT-PCR of the TCR CDR3, the HTBI primer set was used. MiXCR, run by TCRdb on the multiplex PCR reads, gives a single entry per CDR3 protein. The sample includes 600,000 to 650,000 distinct CDR3 sequences, under 20% of them seen just once. Sequenced material: blood. Source of these receptors: a woman aged 25 to 39 with Graves' hyperthyroidism.

This clonotype was observed a few times. The chain links TRBV4-1 to TRBJ2-3, with D possibly matching TRBD1 (6 bases). Germline assignment: CDR1 MGHRA and CDR2 YSYEKL. This CDR3 contains 16 residues. Trimming cost V 2 bases and J 4 bases, with 16 bases left between them. Written as DNA, the CDR3 is TGCGCCAGCAGCCAAAGGCTACAGGGTAACGCAGATACGCAGTATTTT. Translated, it gives CASSQRLQGNADTQYF.

Many counts were recorded for this clonotype. The rearrangement joins TRBV2 to TRBJ2-2, with D possibly matching TRBD1 (5 bases). Germline assignment: CDR1 SNHLY and CDR2 FYNNEI. V was trimmed by 3 bases and J by 2 bases, leaving 10 bases between them. The CDR3 extends over 15 amino acids. CDR3 in amino acids: CASSEDMDNTGELFF. For the CDR3, the DNA is TGTGCCAGCAGTGAGGACATGGATAACACCGGGGAGCTGTTTTTT.

The rearrangement joins TRBV29-1 to TRBJ2-1; D uncertain. Trimming took off 3 bases at V and 7 bases at J, with 4 bases between the two ends. This CDR3 is built from 10 residues. Per germline, CDR1 SQVTM and CDR2 ANQGSEA. The CDR3 sequence: CSVERNEQFF. As DNA, the CDR3 is TGCAGCGTTGAGAGGAATGAGCAGTTCTTC.

This clonotype showed up just a few times. The rearrangement joins TRBV27 to TRBJ2-2; 7 bases match TRBD2. The CDR3 has 17 residues. After removal of 6 bases from V and 2 bases from J, the junction contained 12 bases not matched to a gene. CDR1 MNHEY and CDR2 SMNVEV come from the germline V gene (reference sequence). Here the CDR3 DNA reads TGTGCCAGCAGAGACGGACATGGGGGGGGTAACACCGGGGAGCTGTTTTTT. This sequence encodes CASRDGHGGGNTGELFF.

The chain uses TRBV12-3 or TRBV12-4 and TRBJ2-6; no clear D gene. Trimming cost V 5 bases and J 0 bases, with 14 bases left between them. This CDR3 region has 17 residues. This CDR3 reads CASSAPLGNSGANVLTF. CDR3 coding DNA: TGTGCCAGCAGTGCCCCATTGGGGAACTCTGGGGCCAACGTCCTGACTTTC.

This clonotype was counted only a few times. The chain recombines TRBV4-1 with TRBJ1-2; TRBD1 agrees at 10 bases. This CDR3 contains 15 residues. Germline trimming cut 1 base from V and 8 bases from J; bases unmatched to any gene: 7. Germline V gene data show CDR1 as MGHRA and CDR2 as YSYEKL. This CDR3 reads CASSQVGTGASGYTF. In DNA form, the CDR3 reads TGCGCCAGCAGCCAAGTTGGGACAGGGGCATCAGGCTACACCTTC.

J is TRBJ1-1 and V is TRBV5-4; D is undetermined. The CDR3 contains 13 residues. Germline CDR1 SGHNT, CDR2 YYREEE (reference sequence). The V and J ends lost 2 bases and 4 bases respectively, with 9 bases between them. The CDR3 region has the DNA TGTGCCAGCAGCTTCTATTCTGGCACTGAAGCTTTCTTT. Its translation: CASSFYSGTEAFF.

The V call is TRBV20-1, the J call TRBJ1-6, with no clear D. This CDR3 comprises 16 residues. In germline, CDR1 is DFQATT, CDR2 SNEGSKA (reference sequence). The ends were cut back, 3 bases at V and 0 bases at J, with 12 bases in the middle. This chain's CDR3 is CSARKWESSYNSPLHF. CDR3 nucleotides: TGCAGTGCTAGGAAGTGGGAGAGCTCCTATAATTCACCCCTCCACTTT.

J is TRBJ1-6 and V is TRBV12-5; the D is unclear. Trimming pared 1 base from V and 8 bases from J, leaving 15 bases between. In germline, CDR1 is LGHNT, CDR2 FRNRAP. CDR3 length equals 16 residues. Here the CDR3 reads CASGLALGQEDSPLHF. The CDR3 DNA is TGTGCTAGTGGTTTGGCCCTAGGCCAGGAAGATTCACCCCTCCACTTT.

Many counts were recorded for this clonotype. The rearrangement joins TRBV9 to TRBJ1-2; D ambiguous. CDR1 and CDR2 from the germline V gene are SGDLS and YYNGEE. Trimming removed 1 base at V and 3 bases at J, with 7 bases between. The CDR3 extends over 13 amino acids. In DNA, the CDR3 is TGTGCCAGCAGCGTAAGTGGGGACTATGGCTACACCTTC. Translating it yields CASSVSGDYGYTF.

The genes are TRBV5-1 and TRBJ2-3; D is unresolved. CDR3 length: 13 residues. Germline V lookup: CDR1 SGHRS, CDR2 YFSETQ. Trimming shortened V by 6 bases and J by 5 bases, and 13 bases separated the two germline ends. CDR3: CASTNENLDTQYF. In DNA form, the CDR3 reads TGCGCCAGCACAAATGAAAACCTAGATACGCAGTATTTT.

J is TRBJ2-1 and V is TRBV4-1; TRBD2 is a possible D gene (6 bases). Trimming pared 0 bases from V and 4 bases from J, leaving 13 bases between. The CDR3 totals 16 residues. The germline CDR1 and CDR2 sequences are MGHRA and YSYEKL. The CDR3 region has the DNA TGCGCCAGCAGCCAAGACCTCAGGACTAAATACAATGAGCAGTTCTTC. This encodes CASSQDLRTKYNEQFF.

The gene calls are TRBV11-2 and TRBJ1-5; unclear D gene. The germline V and J ends were trimmed by 5 bases and 9 bases, with 20 bases remaining between them. The germline V gene encodes CDR1 SGHAT and CDR2 FQNNGV. The CDR3 has 15 amino acids. CDR3 sequence (DNA): TGTGCCAGCAGCCAAGATCGGAACAGCCCCTTGCCCCAGCATTTT. It specifies CASSQDRNSPLPQHF.